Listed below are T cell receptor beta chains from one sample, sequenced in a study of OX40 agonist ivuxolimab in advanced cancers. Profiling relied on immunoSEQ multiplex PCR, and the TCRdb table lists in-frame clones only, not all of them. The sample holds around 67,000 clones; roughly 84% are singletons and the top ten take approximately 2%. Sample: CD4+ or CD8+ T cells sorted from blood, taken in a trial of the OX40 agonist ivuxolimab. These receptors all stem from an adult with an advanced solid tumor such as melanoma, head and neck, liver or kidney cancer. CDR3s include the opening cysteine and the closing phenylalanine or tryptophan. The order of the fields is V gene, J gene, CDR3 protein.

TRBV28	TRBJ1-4	CASRSQGGNEKLFF
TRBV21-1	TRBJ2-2	CASKRTSGEDTGELFF
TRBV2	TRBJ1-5	CASSEGPGYPQHF
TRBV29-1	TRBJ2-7	CSVRDGSSYEQYF
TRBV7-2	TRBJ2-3	CASSFTAGATTDTQYF
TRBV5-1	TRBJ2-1	CASSPTGLAPTYNEQFF
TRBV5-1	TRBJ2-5	CASSRQRQETQYF
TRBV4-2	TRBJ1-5	CASSPGTANQPQHF
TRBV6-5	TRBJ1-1	CASNRMGEAFF
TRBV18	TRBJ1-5	CASSQGTAQSYSNQPQHF
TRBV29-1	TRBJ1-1	CSGTQGGEAFF
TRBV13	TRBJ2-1	CASSALAGRGNEQFF
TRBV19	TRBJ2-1	CASTGSYNEQFF
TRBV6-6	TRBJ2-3	CASSSGEDTQYF
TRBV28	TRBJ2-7	CASSPGQVYEQYF
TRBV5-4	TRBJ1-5	CASSPRQGASNQPQHF
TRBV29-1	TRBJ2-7	CSVSTGGNSYEQYF
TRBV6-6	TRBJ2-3	CASLPGQGTGTQYF
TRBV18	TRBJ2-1	CASSPPVLYNEQFF
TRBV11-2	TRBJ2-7	CASSFSGYEQYF
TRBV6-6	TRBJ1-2	CASSPYLGQGYTF
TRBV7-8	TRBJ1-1	CASSLQPGQQNTEAFF
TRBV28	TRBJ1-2	CASLPQGATNYGYTF
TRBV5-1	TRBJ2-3	CASSQGTYGTDTQYF
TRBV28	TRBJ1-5	CASRWVGQTVNQPQHF
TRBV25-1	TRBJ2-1	CASSEFEGEQFF
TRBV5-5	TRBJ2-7	CASSFGQVYEQYF
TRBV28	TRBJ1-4	CASSPPGQGFGKLFF
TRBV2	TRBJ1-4	CASSPNREKLFF
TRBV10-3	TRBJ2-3	CAISEDLGDTDTQYF
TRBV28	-	CASSPGTSHYEQYF
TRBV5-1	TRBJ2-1	CASSLRGTSGAYNEQFF